This passage covers 5 T cell receptor beta chains from one sample sequenced in a study of cytomegalovirus exposure and HLA in healthy donors. Primers included in the PCR were 60 Vbeta and 13 Jbeta primers. Clones were read by immunoSEQ multiplex PCR, and TCRdb kept only the in-frame ones, dropping some. The sample consists of under 150,000 clones, roughly 75% of them appearing once. Sequenced sample: PBMCs. The origin of the receptors is a man aged 25-45 years in good health and CMV-seronegative.

The genes are TRBV29-1 and TRBJ2-3, with D possibly being TRBD2 (5 bases). The germline CDR1 and CDR2 sequences are SQVTM and ANQGSEA. The CDR3 sequence is 12 residues long. Trimming stripped 4 bases from V and 8 bases from J, with 13 bases between. In nucleotides, the CDR3 is TGCAGCGTTGCGCTGGCTGAGGGTACGCAGTATTTT. Translation gives CSVALAEGTQYF.

The chain employs TRBV10-2 and TRBJ1-4, with D unresolved. The germline CDR1 and CDR2 sequences are WSHSY and SAAADI. The V and J ends lost 4 bases and 6 bases respectively, with 15 bases between them. The CDR3 contains 15 residues. CDR3 residues: CASSGAHRTDEKLFF. The CDR3 DNA reads TGCGCCAGCAGTGGTGCACATCGAACCGATGAAAAACTGTTTTTT.

V gene TRBV4-1 combines with J gene TRBJ2-2; a possible D gene is TRBD1 (6 bases). The length of the CDR3 is 16 residues. Germline-derived CDR1 and CDR2 are MGHRA and YSYEKL. Trimming removed 4 bases at V and 6 bases at J, with 18 bases between. This chain's CDR3 is CASSLNPGDRPGELFF. DNA for the CDR3: TGCGCCAGCAGCCTAAACCCCGGTGACAGGCCCGGGGAGCTGTTTTTT.

Note on this clone: The junction does not match germline at one end; this may be a read error. The CDR3 reads CASSEEGGEQYF. The CDR3 DNA sequence: TGTGCCAGCAGCGAAGAAGGGGGCGAGCAGTACTTC. V is TRBV2 and J is TRBJ2-7; possibly TRBD1 for D (6 bases). Germline V CDR1 and CDR2: SNHLY, FYNNEI. The length of the CDR3 is 12 residues.

This chain connects TRBV6-6 to TRBJ2-7; no firm D call. Germline values: CDR1 MNHNY, CDR2 SVGAGI (reference sequence). V lost 0 bases and J lost 0, with 6 bases in between. The CDR3 length is 14 residues. The CDR3 DNA sequence: TGTGCCAGCAGTTACTCGGAGAGCTCCTACGAGCAGTACTTC. Protein sequence: CASSYSESSYEQYF.